The clone carrying this T cell receptor beta chain was recorded at least ten times. The antigen is undetermined. Time point of the sample: pre-sensitization, week 0. Treatment: therapeutic diphenylcyclopropenone sensitization with weekly scalp DPC. This sample was taken from a study of human T cells and chemical hapten exposure. TCRdb reprocessed the RACE reads with MiXCR, giving one entry per CDR3 protein. The sample includes 50,000 to 65,000 distinct CDR3 sequences, roughly 10% seen only once; the top ten take approximately 4%. V gave up 4 bases and J gave up 4 bases; unmatched junction bases: 11. Per the germline V gene, CDR1 is SEHNR and CDR2 is FQNEAQ (reference sequence). The CDR3 runs 16 residues. Study findings and constraints: No shift was seen in TCRs above 1 in 1000 frequency with DPC sensitization.

The rearrangement links TRBV7-9 to TRBJ1-2, with 8 nucleotides matching TRBD1. The TCR originated in a woman between 40 and 55 years old with alopecia areata. Some clones in this sample may be carry-over from other donors' samples. Sequenced material: whole blood, taken in connection with sensitization to the hapten diphenylcyclopropenone (DPC). The CDR3 region has the DNA TGTGCCAGCAGCTCGCGGACAGGGAGAATATTCTATGGCTACACCTTC. Translation: CASSSRTGRIFYGYTF. Drawing the rest from reference TRBV7-9 and TRBJ1-2, the complete variable domain is DTGVSQNPRHKITKRGQNVTFRCDPISEHNRLYWYRQTLGQGPEFLTYFQNEAQLEKSRLLSDRFSAERPKGSFSTLEIQRTEQGDSAMYLCASSSRTGRIFYGYTFGSGTRLTVV.